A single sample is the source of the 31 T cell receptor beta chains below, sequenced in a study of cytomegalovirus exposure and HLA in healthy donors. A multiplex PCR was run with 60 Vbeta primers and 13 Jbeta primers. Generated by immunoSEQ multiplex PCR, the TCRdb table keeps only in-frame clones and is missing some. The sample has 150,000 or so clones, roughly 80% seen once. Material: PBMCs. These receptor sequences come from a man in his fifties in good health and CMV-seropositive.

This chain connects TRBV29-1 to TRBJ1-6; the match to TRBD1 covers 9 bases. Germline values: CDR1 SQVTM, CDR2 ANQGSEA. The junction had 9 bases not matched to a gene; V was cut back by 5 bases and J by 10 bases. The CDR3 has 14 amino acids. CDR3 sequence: CSVTQGARGSPLHF. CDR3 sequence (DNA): TGCAGCGTTACACAGGGGGCTAGGGGCTCACCCCTCCACTTT.

CDR3 DNA: TGCGCCAGCAGCTGGGGAGGGGCTAGCGGGGCCTCTAACGGCGAGCAGTACTTC. Amino acid sequence: CASSWGGASGASNGEQYF. The genes are TRBV5-1 and TRBJ2-7; 9 bases fit TRBD2. The CDR3 runs to 18 residues. Germline CDR1 is SGHRS and CDR2 is YFSETQ. J gave up 6 bases and V 3 bases, and 19 bases lay outside the gene matches.

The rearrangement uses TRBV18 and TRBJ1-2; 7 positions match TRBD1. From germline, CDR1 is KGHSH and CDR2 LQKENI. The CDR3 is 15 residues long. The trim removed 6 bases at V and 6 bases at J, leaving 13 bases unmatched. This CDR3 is CASSPGDRPGNGYTF. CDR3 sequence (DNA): TGTGCCAGCTCTCCTGGGGACAGACCGGGGAATGGCTACACCTTC.

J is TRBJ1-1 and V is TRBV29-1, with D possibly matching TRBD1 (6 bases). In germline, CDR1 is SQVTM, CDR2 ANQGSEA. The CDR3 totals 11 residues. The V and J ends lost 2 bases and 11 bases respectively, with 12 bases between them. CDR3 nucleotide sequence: TGCAGCGTTGAAACAGGGACTACGGCTTTCTTT. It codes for CSVETGTTAFF.

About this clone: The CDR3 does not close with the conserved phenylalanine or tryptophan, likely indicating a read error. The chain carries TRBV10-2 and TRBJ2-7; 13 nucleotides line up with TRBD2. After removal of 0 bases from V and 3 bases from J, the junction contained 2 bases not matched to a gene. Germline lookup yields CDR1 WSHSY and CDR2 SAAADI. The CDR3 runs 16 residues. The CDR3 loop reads CASSESGLAGSYEQYS. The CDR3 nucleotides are TGCGCCAGCAGTGAGTCGGGACTAGCGGGGAGCTACGAGCAGTACTCC.

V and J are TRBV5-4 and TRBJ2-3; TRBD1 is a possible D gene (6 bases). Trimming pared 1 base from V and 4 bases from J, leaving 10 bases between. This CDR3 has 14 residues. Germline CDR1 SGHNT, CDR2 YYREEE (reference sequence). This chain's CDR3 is CASSLWSGADTQYF. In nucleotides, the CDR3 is TGTGCCAGCAGCTTGTGGTCAGGGGCAGATACGCAGTATTTT.

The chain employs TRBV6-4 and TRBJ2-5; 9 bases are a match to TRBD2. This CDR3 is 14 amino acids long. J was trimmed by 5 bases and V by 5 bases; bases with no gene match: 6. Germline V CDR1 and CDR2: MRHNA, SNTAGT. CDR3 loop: CASSCSGGTETQYF. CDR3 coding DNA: TGTGCCAGCAGTTGTAGCGGGGGAACGGAGACCCAGTACTTC.

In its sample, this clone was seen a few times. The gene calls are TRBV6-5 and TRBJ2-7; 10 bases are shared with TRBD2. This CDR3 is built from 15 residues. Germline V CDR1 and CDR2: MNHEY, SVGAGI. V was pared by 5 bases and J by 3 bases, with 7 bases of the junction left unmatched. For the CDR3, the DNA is TGTGCCAGCAGTCTCTCTAGCGGGGGTTTCTACGAGCAGTACTTC. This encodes CASSLSSGGFYEQYF.

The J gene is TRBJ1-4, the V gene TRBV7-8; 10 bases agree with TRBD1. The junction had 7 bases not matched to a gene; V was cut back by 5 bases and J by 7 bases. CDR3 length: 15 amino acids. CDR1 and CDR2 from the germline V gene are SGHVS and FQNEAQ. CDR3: CASSPDRGRGEKLFF. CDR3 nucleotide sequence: TGTGCCAGCAGCCCCGACAGGGGGCGAGGTGAAAAACTGTTTTTT. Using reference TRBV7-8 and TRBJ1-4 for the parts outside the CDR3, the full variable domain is GAGVSQSPRYKVAKRGQDVALRCDPISGHVSLFWYQQALGQGPEFLTYFQNEAQLDKSGLPSDRFFAERPEGSVSTLKIQRTQQEDSAVYLCASSPDRGRGEKLFFGSGTQLSVL.

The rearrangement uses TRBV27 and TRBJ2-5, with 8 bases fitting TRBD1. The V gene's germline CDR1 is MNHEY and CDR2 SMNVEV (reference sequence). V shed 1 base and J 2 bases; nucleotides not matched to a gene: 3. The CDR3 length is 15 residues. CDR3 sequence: CASSLFGTGQETQYF. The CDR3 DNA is TGTGCCAGCAGTTTATTCGGGACAGGTCAAGAGACCCAGTACTTC.

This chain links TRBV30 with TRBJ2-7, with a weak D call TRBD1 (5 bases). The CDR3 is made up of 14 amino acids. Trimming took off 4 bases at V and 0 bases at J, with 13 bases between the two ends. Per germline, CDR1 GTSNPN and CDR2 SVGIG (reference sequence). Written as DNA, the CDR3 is TGTGCCTGGAAATTTACAGGTCCCTCCTACGAGCAGTACTTC. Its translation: CAWKFTGPSYEQYF. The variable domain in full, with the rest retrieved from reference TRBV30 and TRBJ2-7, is SQTIHQWPATLVQPVGSPLSLECTVEGTSNPNLYWYRQAAGRGLQLLFYSVGIGQISSEVPQNLSASRPQDRQFILSSKKLLLSDSGFYLCAWKFTGPSYEQYFGPGTRLTVT.

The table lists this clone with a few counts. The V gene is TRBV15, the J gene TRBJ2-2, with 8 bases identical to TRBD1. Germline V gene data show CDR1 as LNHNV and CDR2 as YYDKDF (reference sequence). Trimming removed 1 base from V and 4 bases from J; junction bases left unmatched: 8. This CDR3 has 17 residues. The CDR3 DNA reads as TGTGCCACCAGCAGAGGGACAGGGCCTCCAGTCACCGGGGAGCTGTTTTTT. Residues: CATSRGTGPPVTGELFF.

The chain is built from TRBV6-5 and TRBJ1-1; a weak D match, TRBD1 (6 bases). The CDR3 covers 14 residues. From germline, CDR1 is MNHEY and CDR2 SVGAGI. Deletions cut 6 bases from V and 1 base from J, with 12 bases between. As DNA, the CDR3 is TGTGCCAGCAGACGGGGGGGGCAGAACACTGAAGCTTTCTTT. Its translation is CASRRGGQNTEAFF.

This CDR3 is CASSQDPLWGRQETQYF. In nucleotides, the CDR3 is TGCGCCAGCAGCCAAGATCCGCTCTGGGGCAGACAAGAGACCCAGTACTTC. The rearrangement uses TRBV4-1 and TRBJ2-5; a possible D gene is TRBD1 (5 bases). Germline V gives CDR1 MGHRA, CDR2 YSYEKL. V was cut by 0 bases and J by 2 bases, with 16 bases left in between. The CDR3 has 17 amino acids.

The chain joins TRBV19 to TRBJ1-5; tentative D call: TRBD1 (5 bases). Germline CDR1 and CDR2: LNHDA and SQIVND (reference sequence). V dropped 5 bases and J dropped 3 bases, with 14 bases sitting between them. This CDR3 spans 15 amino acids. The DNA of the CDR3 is TGTGCCAGTAGTCCCTGGGCAGGGTCCAATCAGCCCCAGCATTTT. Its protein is CASSPWAGSNQPQHF.

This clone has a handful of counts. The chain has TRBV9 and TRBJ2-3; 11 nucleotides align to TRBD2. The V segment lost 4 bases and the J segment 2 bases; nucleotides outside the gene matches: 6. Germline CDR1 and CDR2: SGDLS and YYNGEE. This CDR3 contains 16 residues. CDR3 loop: CASSFSGGGLTDTQYF. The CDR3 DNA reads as TGTGCCAGCAGCTTTAGCGGGGGGGGACTCACAGATACGCAGTATTTT.

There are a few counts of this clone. CDR3 sequence: CASSPPMGDYNEQFF. The CDR3 DNA follows: TGCGCCAGCAGCCCCCCCATGGGCGACTACAATGAGCAGTTCTTC. The chain has TRBV5-1 and TRBJ2-1, with D unclear. Germline V gives CDR1 SGHRS, CDR2 YFSETQ. Trimming took 4 bases from V and 3 from J, leaving 14 bases between them. CDR3 length: 15 residues.

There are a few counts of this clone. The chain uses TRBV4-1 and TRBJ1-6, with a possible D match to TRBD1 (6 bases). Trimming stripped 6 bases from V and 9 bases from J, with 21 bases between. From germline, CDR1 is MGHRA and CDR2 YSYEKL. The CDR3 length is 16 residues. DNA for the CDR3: TGCGCCAGCAGTCTTACAGGGCCTTTGGATGGTTCACCCCTCCACTTT. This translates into CASSLTGPLDGSPLHF.

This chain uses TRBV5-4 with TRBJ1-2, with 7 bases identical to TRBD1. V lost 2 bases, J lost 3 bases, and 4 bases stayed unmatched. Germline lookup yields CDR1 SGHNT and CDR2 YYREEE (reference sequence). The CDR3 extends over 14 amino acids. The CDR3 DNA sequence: TGTGCCAGCAGCTTTGGGCAGGGGGACTATGGCTACACCTTC. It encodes CASSFGQGDYGYTF.

The DNA for the CDR3 is TGTGCCAGCCTCCGGGACTTAGCCAGTGAGACCCAGTACTTC. This sequence encodes CASLRDLASETQYF. The V gene is TRBV18, the J gene TRBJ2-5, with D tentatively TRBD2 (6 bases). The length of the CDR3 is 14 residues. The V gene's germline CDR1 is KGHSH and CDR2 LQKENI. V dropped 8 bases and J dropped 5 bases, with 18 bases sitting between them.

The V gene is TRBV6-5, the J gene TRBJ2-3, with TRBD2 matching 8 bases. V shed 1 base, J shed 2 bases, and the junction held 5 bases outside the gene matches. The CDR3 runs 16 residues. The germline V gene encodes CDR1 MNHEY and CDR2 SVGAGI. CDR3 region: CASSYLAGGSTDTQYF. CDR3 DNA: TGTGCCAGCAGTTACTTGGCGGGGGGTTCCACAGATACGCAGTATTTT.

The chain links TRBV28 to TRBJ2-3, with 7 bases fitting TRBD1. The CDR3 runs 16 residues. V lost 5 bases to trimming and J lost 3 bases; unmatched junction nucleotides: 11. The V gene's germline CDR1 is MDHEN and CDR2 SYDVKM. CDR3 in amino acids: CASSLYRGLGTDTQYF. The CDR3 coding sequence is TGTGCCAGCAGTCTCTACAGGGGTTTAGGGACAGATACGCAGTATTTT.

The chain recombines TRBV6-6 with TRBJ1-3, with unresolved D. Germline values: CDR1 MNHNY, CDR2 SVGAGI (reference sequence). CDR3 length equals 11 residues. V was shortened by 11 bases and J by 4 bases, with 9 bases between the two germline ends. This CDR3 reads CAVSPGNTIYF. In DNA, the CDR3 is TGTGCCGTCTCTCCGGGAAACACCATATATTTT.

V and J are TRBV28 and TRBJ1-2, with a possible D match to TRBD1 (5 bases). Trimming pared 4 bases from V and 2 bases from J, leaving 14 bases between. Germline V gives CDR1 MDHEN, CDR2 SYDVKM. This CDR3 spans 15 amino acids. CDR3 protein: CASSWGQGTNYGYTF. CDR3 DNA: TGTGCCAGCAGTTGGGGTCAGGGAACGAACTATGGCTACACCTTC.

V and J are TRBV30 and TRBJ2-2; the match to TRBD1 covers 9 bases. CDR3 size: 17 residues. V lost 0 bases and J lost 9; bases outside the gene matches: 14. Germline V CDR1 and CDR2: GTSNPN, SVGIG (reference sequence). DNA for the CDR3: TGTGCCTGGAGTGTACGAAAGGGGACAGGGTTTCGTCGGGAGCTGTTTTTT. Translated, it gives CAWSVRKGTGFRRELFF. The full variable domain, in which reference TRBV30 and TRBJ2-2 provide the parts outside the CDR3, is SQTIHQWPATLVQPVGSPLSLECTVEGTSNPNLYWYRQAAGRGLQLLFYSVGIGQISSEVPQNLSASRPQDRQFILSSKKLLLSDSGFYLCAWSVRKGTGFRRELFFGEGSRLTVL.

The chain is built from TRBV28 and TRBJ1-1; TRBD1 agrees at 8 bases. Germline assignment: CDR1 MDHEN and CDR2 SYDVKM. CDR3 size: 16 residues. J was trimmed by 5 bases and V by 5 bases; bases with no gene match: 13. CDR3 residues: CASSPAPGQGETEAFF. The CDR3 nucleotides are TGTGCCAGCAGTCCCGCGCCAGGACAGGGTGAAACTGAAGCTTTCTTT.

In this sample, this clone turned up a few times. The DNA of the CDR3 is TGCGCCAGCAGCACGGGAAATTCACCCCTCCACTTT. This gives the protein CASSTGNSPLHF. The genes are TRBV4-3 and TRBJ1-6, with unresolved D. This CDR3 has 12 amino acids. The V end was cut by 5 bases, the J end by 7 bases, with 6 bases between. CDR1 is LGHNA, CDR2 YSLEER, per germline.

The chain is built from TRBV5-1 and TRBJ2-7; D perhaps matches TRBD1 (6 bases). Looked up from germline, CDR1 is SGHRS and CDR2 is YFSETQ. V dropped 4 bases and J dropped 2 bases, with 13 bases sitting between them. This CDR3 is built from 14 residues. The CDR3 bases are TGCGCCAGCAGCACGGACAGCGTCACCTACGAGCAGTACTTC. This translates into CASSTDSVTYEQYF. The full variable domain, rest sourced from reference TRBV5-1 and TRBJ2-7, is KAGVTQTPRYLIKTRGQQVTLSCSPISGHRSVSWYQQTPGQGLQFLFEYFSETQRNKGNFPGRFSGRQFSNSRSEMNVSTLELGDSALYLCASSTDSVTYEQYFGPGTRLTVT.

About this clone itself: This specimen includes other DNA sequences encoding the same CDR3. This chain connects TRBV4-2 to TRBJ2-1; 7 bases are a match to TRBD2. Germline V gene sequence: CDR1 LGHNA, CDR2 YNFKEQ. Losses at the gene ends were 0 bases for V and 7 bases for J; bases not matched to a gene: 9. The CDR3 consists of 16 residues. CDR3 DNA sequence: TGTGCCAGCAGCCAAGATTCCGGGACTATCTATAATGAGCAGTTCTTC. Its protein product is CASSQDSGTIYNEQFF.

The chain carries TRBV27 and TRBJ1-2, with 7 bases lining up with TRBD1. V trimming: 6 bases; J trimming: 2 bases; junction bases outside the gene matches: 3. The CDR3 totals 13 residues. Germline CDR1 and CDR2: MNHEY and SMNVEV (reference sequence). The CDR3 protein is CASRTGRNYGYTF. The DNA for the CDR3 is TGTGCCAGCAGGACAGGGCGGAACTATGGCTACACCTTC.

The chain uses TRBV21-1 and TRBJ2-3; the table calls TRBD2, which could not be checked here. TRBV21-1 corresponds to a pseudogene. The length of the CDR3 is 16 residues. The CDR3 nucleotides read TGTGCCAGCAGCAAAGCTAGTAGGAGAGCCACAGATACGCAGTATTTT. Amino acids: CASSKASRRATDTQYF.